The sequence of this T cell receptor beta chain was determined in a study of cytomegalovirus exposure and HLA in healthy donors. About the research overall: Unique TCRs numbering around 80 million, obtained from HLA-typed donors, made up an early data release.

Remarks on this clone: What it binds is not known.

This CDR3 comprises 15 residues. Germline lookup yields CDR1 SGHNT and CDR2 YYREEE (reference sequence). 60 Vbeta and 13 Jbeta primers were used in PCR. Only in-frame clones appear in the TCRdb table, and some are missing; sequencing was by immunoSEQ multiplex PCR. Of roughly 190,000 clones in the sample, about 87% were seen once. Study-wide points: The likely origin of a cluster of highly shared sequence variants was a sequencing artifact. The study put under 200 TCR beta chains on its list as cytomegalovirus-associated.

Sequencing used PBMCs. The chain couples TRBV5-4 to TRBJ2-5; possibly TRBD1 for D (6 bases). The end of the DNA is better explained by TRBJ2-7, so the J call may be wrong. This TCR derives from a man younger than 45 in good health and CMV-seronegative. In DNA, the CDR3 is TGTGCCAGCAGCTTGGGACAGGATGCCACCTACGAGCAGTACTTC. This sequence encodes CASSLGQDATYEQYF.